A selection of T cell receptor beta chains follows, all from one sample in a study of somatic mutations in cytotoxic T cells in rheumatoid arthritis. Using immunoSEQ multiplex PCR, the repertoire was profiled, and TCRdb retains in-frame clones only, with some absent. The profile shows around 19,000 clones, approximately 71% of them singletons. The source material was CD8+ T cells sorted from blood. The receptors come from an adult with rheumatoid arthritis. Each CDR3 is given without its conserved first and last residue.

CDR3: ASSLGQALYGYT
J: TRBJ1-2
V: TRBV13

CDR3: ASSLTGKDGYT
J: TRBJ1-2
V: TRBV5-4

CDR3: ASSLTDTQY
J: TRBJ2-3
V: TRBV5-6

CDR3: ASSDRPASTDTQY
J: TRBJ2-3
V: TRBV6-4

CDR3: ASSPRDSHSFGYT
J: TRBJ1-2
V: TRBV4-2

CDR3: ASSLADDEAF
J: TRBJ1-1
V: TRBV5-1

CDR3: ASSTTGGYNEQF
J: TRBJ2-1
V: TRBV7-6

CDR3: ASSSGLAGADTQY
J: TRBJ2-3
V: TRBV6-5

CDR3: ASSQEAGLAPYEQY
J: TRBJ2-7
V: TRBV4-3

CDR3: ASSGPPTYNEQF
J: TRBJ2-1
V: TRBV9

CDR3: ASSLLGEYGYT
J: TRBJ1-2
V: TRBV28

CDR3: ASSLTGPNTEAF
J: TRBJ1-1
V: TRBV27

CDR3: ASSLSGGADTGELF
J: TRBJ2-2
V: TRBV5-4

CDR3: ASSPQSGELF
J: TRBJ2-2
V: TRBV7-3

CDR3: ASSTHSGQGIYDTQY
J: TRBJ2-3
V: TRBV10-1

CDR3: ASFDVSSYEQY
J: TRBJ2-7
V: TRBV10-2

CDR3: ASSEWGGNTGELF
J: TRBJ2-2
V: TRBV5-1

CDR3: ASSEAPGQGAPGYT
J: TRBJ1-2
V: TRBV2

CDR3: ASSQDPTGGLPQH
J: TRBJ1-5
V: TRBV4-3

CDR3: SVEGASAGDSYEQY
J: TRBJ2-7
V: TRBV29-1

CDR3: ASTPHVNTEAF
J: TRBJ1-1
V: TRBV19

CDR3: ASSLTGTSGNTIY
J: TRBJ1-3
V: TRBV11-2

CDR3: ASSIKYLTGEQF
J: TRBJ2-1
V: TRBV6-5

CDR3: ASSYSQTPGGGYT
J: TRBJ1-2
V: TRBV6-6

CDR3: ASSYDRDSFADTQY
J: TRBJ2-3
V: TRBV6-6

CDR3: ASSLGGTVSLEQF
J: TRBJ2-1
V: TRBV7-9

CDR3: ASSIYSDSNQPQH
J: TRBJ1-5
V: TRBV19

CDR3: ASTPSSYNSPLH
J: TRBJ1-6
V: TRBV6-5

CDR3: ASSLTSGLQETQY
J: TRBJ2-5
V: TRBV7-8

CDR3: ASLTGTSFDEQF
J: TRBJ2-1
V: TRBV18

CDR3: ASARRGNTDTQY
J: TRBJ2-3
V: TRBV11-1

CDR3: ASSHTVQAETQY
J: TRBJ2-5
V: TRBV4-1

CDR3: ASSLTRGQDAFFTGELF
J: TRBJ2-2
V: TRBV5-6

CDR3: ASSVGGDRQGRETQY
J: TRBJ2-5
V: TRBV9

CDR3: ASSKIRGQDNQPQH
J: TRBJ1-5
V: TRBV21-1

CDR3: ASSSIATEIDEQF
J: TRBJ2-1
V: TRBV11-3

CDR3: ASSLQGASTGELF
J: TRBJ2-2
V: TRBV13

CDR3: ASSDYVNEQF
J: TRBJ2-1
V: TRBV6-1

CDR3: ASSLAGQGREAF
J: TRBJ1-1
V: TRBV7-9

CDR3: ASSERAQTGFWNEQF
J: TRBJ2-1
V: TRBV9

CDR3: ASSPEARGLNYGYT
J: TRBJ1-2
V: TRBV18

CDR3: ASSSRTGGWTEAF
J: TRBJ1-1
V: TRBV13

CDR3: ASSRTGGYTEAF
J: TRBJ1-1
V: TRBV7-6

CDR3: ASRTTGELF
J: TRBJ2-2
V: TRBV5-1

CDR3: ASSLELAGLETQY
J: TRBJ2-5
V: TRBV5-8

CDR3: ASSLTAFSGNTIY
J: TRBJ1-3
V: TRBV27

CDR3: ASSEDSGELF
J: TRBJ2-2
V: TRBV28

CDR3: ASSPTSGNTIY
J: TRBJ1-3
V: TRBV19

CDR3: ASSHGLAGGTGELF
J: TRBJ2-2
V: TRBV27

CDR3: ASSERWGAYEQY
J: TRBJ2-7
V: TRBV27

CDR3: ASSLQGLAGNTIY
J: TRBJ1-3
V: TRBV19

CDR3: ARWTDYGYT
J: TRBJ1-2
V: TRBV2

CDR3: ASSQSDTLSGNTIY
J: TRBJ1-3
V: TRBV4-2